This T cell receptor (beta chain) was retrieved from a study of cytomegalovirus exposure and HLA in healthy donors. Deletions cut 0 bases from V and 7 bases from J, with 15 bases between. In germline, CDR1 is SGHTA, CDR2 FQGNSA. CDR3 length: 15 amino acids. PCR employed 60 Vbeta and 13 Jbeta primers. TCRdb's table, derived via immunoSEQ multiplex PCR, lists solely in-frame clones and lacks some. The sample lists about 93,000 clones; approximately 64% were seen once. Samples came from healthy bone marrow donors. Findings of the study overall: Among immune exposure information, only CMV serostatus was available.

This clone has a handful of counts. Its cognate antigen is unknown. The sample comprised PBMCs. The sequence derives from a boy younger than 18 in good health and CMV-seropositive. The V and J genes are TRBV7-2 and TRBJ1-2; D gene uncertain. The CDR3, as DNA: TGTGCCAGCAGCTTAGCCCGGGGAACTAGTGGTGGCTACACCTTC. Translated, it gives CASSLARGTSGGYTF.